Below, 30 T cell receptor beta chains from the same sample are listed, as sequenced in a study of blood T cell repertoires in COVID-19. This table comes from immunoSEQ multiplex PCR, and its TCRdb copy is limited to in-frame clones, with some not included. The repertoire holds about 260,000 clones, with 70% to 90% as singletons. Sequencing used PBMCs or T cells enriched from blood (not recorded which). The receptors derive from a woman between 35 and 50 years old with acute COVID-19.

The DNA of the CDR3 is TGCAGCGTGAAAGCCTCCCCAAAACAGCCCCAGCATTTT. It codes for CSVKASPKQPQHF. The chain joins TRBV29-1 to TRBJ1-5; unclear D gene. V lost 6 bases to trimming and J lost 7 bases, with 16 bases between them. The CDR3 spans 13 residues. CDR1 is SQVTM, CDR2 ANQGSEA, per germline.

In this sample, this clone turned up once. The chain is built from TRBV27 and TRBJ2-2, with D possibly being TRBD2 (6 bases). The CDR3 has 15 residues. Trimming removed 1 base from V and 4 bases from J, with 10 bases in between. The V gene's germline CDR1 is MNHEY and CDR2 SMNVEV (reference sequence). CDR3 region: CASSLFDGGTGELFF. CDR3 coding DNA: TGTGCCAGCAGTTTATTCGACGGGGGCACCGGGGAGCTGTTTTTT.

V gene TRBV5-1 combines with J gene TRBJ1-6, with 9 bases that match TRBD1. This CDR3 spans 16 amino acids. Germline V gene lookup returns CDR1 SGHRS and CDR2 YFSETQ. J was trimmed by 7 bases and V by 5 bases; bases with no gene match: 10. Written as DNA, the CDR3 is TGCGCCAGCAGTCCCGGGACAGGGAGCTTAAATTCACCCCTCCACTTT. It specifies CASSPGTGSLNSPLHF.

V usage is TRBV30 and J usage is TRBJ1-2, with unresolved D. Germline V CDR1 and CDR2: GTSNPN, SVGIG (reference sequence). This CDR3 has 12 residues. The ends were cut back, 8 bases at V and 13 bases at J, with 23 bases in the middle. The CDR3 sequence: CARDAELSLPTF. The DNA for the CDR3 is TGTGCCCGAGATGCCGAACTCTCTTTGCCCACCTTC. The whole variable domain, filled in from reference TRBV30 and TRBJ1-2, reads SQTIHQWPATLVQPVGSPLSLECTVEGTSNPNLYWYRQAAGRGLQLLFYSVGIGQISSEVPQNLSASRPQDRQFILSSKKLLLSDSGFYLCARDAELSLPTFGSGTRLTVV.

The gene calls are TRBV15 and TRBJ2-1; 10 nucleotides match TRBD2. Unmatched junction bases numbered 2, after V lost 0 bases and J lost 6 bases. CDR3 length equals 15 residues. Germline V gene lookup returns CDR1 LNHNV and CDR2 YYDKDF (reference sequence). The chain's CDR3 is CATSRDRTSGNEQFF. Written as DNA, the CDR3 is TGTGCCACCAGCAGAGATCGGACTAGCGGCAATGAGCAGTTCTTC. The variable domain in full, completed from reference TRBV15 and TRBJ2-1, reads DAMVIQNPRYQVTQFGKPVTLSCSQTLNHNVMYWYQQKSSQAPKLLFHYYDKDFNNEADTPDNFQSRRPNTSFCFLDIRSPGLGDTAMYLCATSRDRTSGNEQFFGPGTRLTVL.

This clone appeared a single time. V usage is TRBV5-1 and J usage is TRBJ2-7; D uncertain. The V gene lost 0 bases and the J gene lost 0 bases, with 10 bases spanning the gap. The CDR3 has 15 amino acids. Germline V gene sequence: CDR1 SGHRS, CDR2 YFSETQ. The CDR3 bases are TGCGCCAGCAGCTTGGAACTACCAAGCTCCTACGAGCAGTACTTC. This sequence encodes CASSLELPSSYEQYF.

The chain combines TRBV7-9 with TRBJ2-1, with 7 bases fitting TRBD2. Germline loops: CDR1 SEHNR, CDR2 FQNEAQ (reference sequence). V was pared by 8 bases and J by 2 bases, with 9 bases of the junction left unmatched. The length of the CDR3 is 15 residues. CDR3 sequence (DNA): TGTGCCAGCTCATGGGAGGGAGAGCCCTACAATGAGCAGTTCTTC. Translation gives CASSWEGEPYNEQFF.

The rearrangement links TRBV18 to TRBJ2-1; the match to TRBD1 covers 7 bases. The V gene's germline CDR1 is KGHSH and CDR2 LQKENI. With V trimmed by 3 bases and J by 4 bases, 6 bases remained unmatched. The CDR3 has 15 residues. DNA for the CDR3: TGTGCCAGCTCACCGTGGACAGGTGGTTACAATGAGCAGTTCTTC. It specifies CASSPWTGGYNEQFF.

V is TRBV7-9 and J is TRBJ2-7; no firm D call. The germline V gene encodes CDR1 SEHNR and CDR2 FQNEAQ (reference sequence). The CDR3 runs 11 residues. Trimming took off 1 base at V and 7 bases at J, with 5 bases between the two ends. CDR3 protein: CASSLDGEQYF. The CDR3 nucleotides read TGTGCCAGCAGCTTAGACGGTGAGCAGTACTTC.

The chain uses TRBV3-1 (or the pseudogene TRBV3-2) and TRBJ2-1; tentatively, D is TRBD2 (5 bases). Between the trimmed V and J ends, which lost 4 bases and 3 bases, there was a span of 13 bases. Per germline, CDR1 LGHDT and CDR2 YNNKEL (reference sequence). The CDR3 length is 15 residues. The chain's CDR3 is CASSPSSGYYNEQFF. The DNA for the CDR3 is TGTGCCAGCAGCCCCTCTTCGGGGTACTACAATGAGCAGTTCTTC.

The chain employs TRBV28 and TRBJ1-5, with 7 bases lining up with TRBD1. The CDR3 length is 17 residues. J gave up 0 bases and V 4 bases, and 9 bases lay outside the gene matches. Germline values: CDR1 MDHEN, CDR2 SYDVKM. CDR3 bases: TGTGCCAGCAGTTGGTCAGGGGGTTCCTATAGCAATCAGCCCCAGCATTTT. It yields the protein CASSWSGGSYSNQPQHF.

In this sample, this clone turned up a few times. V gene TRBV28 combines with J gene TRBJ1-1; weak D call: TRBD1 (5 bases). The CDR3 extends over 17 amino acids. The V and J ends lost 0 bases and 9 bases respectively, with 23 bases between them. Germline V gene data show CDR1 as MDHEN and CDR2 as SYDVKM. Written as DNA, the CDR3 is TGTGCCAGCAGTTTATGGTCCTTCCTCGTCAGCGGGACGAAAGCTTTCTTT. It encodes CASSLWSFLVSGTKAFF.

This clone was seen a few times. In DNA, the CDR3 is TGTGCCAGCAGCCCCCACGCGGACACGTACGAGCAGTACTTC. It specifies CASSPHADTYEQYF. The chain recombines TRBV28 with TRBJ2-7, with D possibly TRBD1 on 5 matching bases. The CDR3 is made up of 14 amino acids. The V end was cut by 6 bases, the J end by 4 bases, with 16 bases between. Germline CDR1 reads MDHEN; CDR2 reads SYDVKM.

The chain joins TRBV7-9 to TRBJ1-2; D may be TRBD1 (6 bases). The germline CDR1 and CDR2 sequences are SEHNR and FQNEAQ (reference sequence). This CDR3 comprises 10 residues. V was cut by 10 bases and J by 6 bases, with 9 bases left in between. CDR3 DNA sequence: TGTGCCATACAGGGCGATGGCTACACCTTC. This gives the protein CAIQGDGYTF.

The chain employs TRBV4-1 and TRBJ2-7, with 10 positions matching TRBD2. V trimming: 1 base; J trimming: 5 bases; junction bases outside the gene matches: 8. The CDR3 has 16 residues. Germline V CDR1 and CDR2: MGHRA, YSYEKL. In DNA, the CDR3 is TGCGCCAGCAGCCAAGTTCAGGCTAGCGGGAGCCACGAGCAGTACTTC. This gives the protein CASSQVQASGSHEQYF.

This clone has a handful of counts. The rearrangement joins TRBV2 to TRBJ2-2; D remains unclear. From germline, CDR1 is SNHLY and CDR2 FYNNEI. The CDR3 covers 14 residues. V was trimmed by 2 bases and J by 6 bases, leaving 10 bases between them. The CDR3: CASSESLVPGELFF. In DNA, the CDR3 is TGTGCCAGCAGTGAAAGTCTAGTCCCCGGGGAGCTGTTTTTT.

V and J are TRBV2 and TRBJ1-1; D is perhaps TRBD1 (6 bases). The CDR3 has 14 residues. Germline CDR1 is SNHLY and CDR2 is FYNNEI. V lost 1 base and J lost 10, with 16 bases in between. The DNA for the CDR3 is TGTGCCAGCAGTGAAGTTGGACAGAGGTCTGGAGCTTTCTTT. It codes for CASSEVGQRSGAFF.

This chain joins TRBV7-9 and TRBJ1-2; a possible D gene is TRBD1 (5 bases). V lost 4 bases, J lost 2 bases, and 14 bases lay in between. Germline V gene data show CDR1 as SEHNR and CDR2 as FQNEAQ (reference sequence). CDR3 length: 15 residues. The CDR3 loop is CASSSPGLSNYGYTF. The CDR3 bases are TGTGCCAGCAGCTCGCCAGGGTTGAGCAACTATGGCTACACCTTC. The whole variable domain, remainder taken from reference TRBV7-9 and TRBJ1-2, is DTGVSQNPRHKITKRGQNVTFRCDPISEHNRLYWYRQTLGQGPEFLTYFQNEAQLEKSRLLSDRFSAERPKGSFSTLEIQRTEQGDSAMYLCASSSPGLSNYGYTFGSGTRLTVV.

This chain connects TRBV3-1 (or the pseudogene TRBV3-2) to TRBJ2-1, with TRBD2 identical over 9 bases. In germline, CDR1 is LGHDT, CDR2 YNNKEL (reference sequence). Trimming took 0 bases from V and 0 from J; bases not matched to a gene: 6. The CDR3 has 18 residues. Here the CDR3 DNA reads TGTGCCAGCAGCCAAGAGGCCCCGGGACTAGCCTCCTACAATGAGCAGTTCTTC. Translated: CASSQEAPGLASYNEQFF.

This chain uses TRBV7-9 with TRBJ2-2; 7 nucleotides agree with TRBD1. V was pared by 2 bases and J by 6 bases, with 9 bases of the junction left unmatched. Germline V gene data show CDR1 as SEHNR and CDR2 as FQNEAQ (reference sequence). There are 16 residues in the CDR3. CDR3 in DNA: TGTGCCAGCAGCTTATGGCAGGGACAGAGGGCCGGGGAGCTGTTTTTT. Protein: CASSLWQGQRAGELFF.

The rearrangement links TRBV2 to TRBJ2-2; 11 nucleotides line up with TRBD2. This CDR3 is built from 16 residues. Germline values: CDR1 SNHLY, CDR2 FYNNEI. V gave up 6 bases and J gave up 2 bases; unmatched junction bases: 5. As DNA, the CDR3 is TGTGCCAGCAGAATAGCGGGAGGGCCCAACACCGGGGAGCTGTTTTTT. Protein product: CASRIAGGPNTGELFF. Full variable domain (rest looked up from reference TRBV2 and TRBJ2-2): EPEVTQTPSHQVTQMGQEVILRCVPISNHLYFYWYRQILGQKVEFLVSFYNNEISEKSEIFDDQFSVERPDGSNFTLKIRSTKLEDSAMYFCASRIAGGPNTGELFFGEGSRLTVL.

This rearrangement joins TRBV28 to TRBJ1-6, with D possibly TRBD1 on 5 matching bases. Per the germline V gene, CDR1 is MDHEN and CDR2 is SYDVKM. The CDR3 is 14 amino acids. V was pared by 2 bases and J by 4 bases, with 6 bases between. CDR3 DNA: TGTGCCAGCAGTTTACGACAGTATAATTCACCCCTCCACTTT. It yields the protein CASSLRQYNSPLHF.

The chain has TRBV12-5 and TRBJ1-5; 10 nucleotides align to TRBD1. CDR1 is LGHNT, CDR2 FRNRAP, per germline. The CDR3 totals 15 residues. Unmatched junction bases numbered 9, after V lost 6 bases and J lost 7 bases. CDR3 in amino acids: CASGQDRGFWQPQHF. The CDR3 coding sequence is TGTGCTAGTGGCCAGGACAGGGGGTTTTGGCAGCCCCAGCATTTT.

The gene calls are TRBV28 and TRBJ2-7; D is unclear. Trimming shortened V by 2 bases and J by 4 bases, and 12 bases separated the two germline ends. This CDR3 contains 14 residues. Germline CDR1 is MDHEN and CDR2 is SYDVKM. The CDR3 sequence is CASSLNPGVYEQYF. The CDR3 nucleotides are TGTGCCAGCAGTTTAAACCCCGGTGTGTACGAGCAGTACTTC.

The J gene is TRBJ2-7, the V gene TRBV5-6; no reliable D call. V gave up 3 bases and J gave up 3 bases, with 10 bases separating them. The CDR3 length is 13 residues. The germline CDR1 and CDR2 sequences are SGHDT and YYEEEE. CDR3 in amino acids: CASSSQSYYEQYV. The CDR3 DNA reads TGTGCCAGCAGCTCACAGAGTTACTACGAGCAGTACGTC.

This rearrangement joins TRBV18 to TRBJ2-1; weak D call: TRBD2 (6 bases). Trimming took off 0 bases at V and 5 bases at J, with 8 bases between the two ends. Germline assignment: CDR1 KGHSH and CDR2 LQKENI. This CDR3 has 14 residues. CDR3 in DNA: TGTGCCAGCTCACCACCAGCTAGCGACAATGAGCAGTTCTTC. Amino acids: CASSPPASDNEQFF.

The chain combines TRBV10-2 with TRBJ1-2; D is perhaps TRBD1 (5 bases). CDR3 size: 13 residues. Germline lookup yields CDR1 WSHSY and CDR2 SAAADI. V shed 10 bases and J shed 6 bases, with 18 bases lying between them. This chain's CDR3 is CAIKGKVLNGYTF. The CDR3, as DNA: TGCGCCATTAAGGGGAAGGTTTTAAATGGCTACACCTTC.

V and J are TRBV28 and TRBJ1-1, with D perhaps matching TRBD1 (6 bases). This CDR3 region has 14 residues. CDR1 is MDHEN and CDR2 is SYDVKM in the germline V gene. V was pared by 8 bases and J by 5 bases, with 18 bases between. CDR3 sequence (DNA): TGTGCCAGCGGCCCAGGGGTCGGAGGTACTGAAGCTTTCTTT. This sequence encodes CASGPGVGGTEAFF.

This clone came up once. V and J are TRBV27 and TRBJ2-2; D is unresolved. The CDR3 runs to 16 residues. The ends were cut back, 8 bases at V and 3 bases at J, with 19 bases in the middle. Germline lookup yields CDR1 MNHEY and CDR2 SMNVEV (reference sequence). CDR3 sequence (DNA): TGTGCCAGCCCCCCCGGGTGGAAATTTGACACCGGGGAGCTGTTTTTT. It yields the protein CASPPGWKFDTGELFF.

The V call is TRBV6-2 or TRBV6-3, the J call TRBJ2-7, with D possibly TRBD2 on 6 matching bases. The V gene's germline CDR1 is MNHEY and CDR2 SVGEGT. This CDR3 comprises 13 residues. Trimming pared 2 bases from V and 6 bases from J, leaving 11 bases between. CDR3 DNA: TGTGCCAGCAGTTACCTTGGGAGGCGCGAGCAGTACGTC. Protein: CASSYLGRREQYV.